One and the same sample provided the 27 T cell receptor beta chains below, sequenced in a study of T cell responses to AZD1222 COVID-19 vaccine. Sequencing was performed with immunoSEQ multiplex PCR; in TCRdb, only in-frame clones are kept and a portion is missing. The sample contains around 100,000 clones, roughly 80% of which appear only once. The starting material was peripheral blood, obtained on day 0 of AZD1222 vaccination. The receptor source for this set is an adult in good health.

CDR3 sequence reads: CASSLALAGAYNEQFF. Here the CDR3 DNA reads TGTGCCAGCAGCTTAGCCCTAGCGGGAGCTTACAATGAGCAGTTCTTC. This chain connects TRBV7-2 to TRBJ2-1; TRBD2 agrees at 10 bases. With V trimmed by 0 bases and J by 4 bases, 3 bases remained unmatched. The CDR3 extends over 16 amino acids. CDR1 SGHTA and CDR2 FQGNSA come from the germline V gene.

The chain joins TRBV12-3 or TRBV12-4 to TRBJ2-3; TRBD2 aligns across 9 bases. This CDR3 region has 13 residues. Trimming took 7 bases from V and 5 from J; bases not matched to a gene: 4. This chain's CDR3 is CASILAGKDTQYF. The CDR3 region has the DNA TGTGCCAGCATTCTAGCGGGGAAAGATACGCAGTATTTT.

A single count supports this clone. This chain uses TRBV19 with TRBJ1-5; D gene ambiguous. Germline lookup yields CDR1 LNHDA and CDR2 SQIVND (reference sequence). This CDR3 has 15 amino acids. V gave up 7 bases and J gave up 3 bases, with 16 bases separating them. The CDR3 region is CASTGAMSFNQPQHF. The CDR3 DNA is TGTGCCAGTACGGGCGCGATGAGCTTCAATCAGCCCCAGCATTTT.

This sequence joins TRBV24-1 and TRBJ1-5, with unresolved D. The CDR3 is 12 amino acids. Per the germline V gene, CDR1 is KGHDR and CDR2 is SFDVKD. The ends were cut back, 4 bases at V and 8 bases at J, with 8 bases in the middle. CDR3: CATSDPGEPQHF. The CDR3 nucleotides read TGTGCCACCAGTGACCCCGGGGAGCCCCAGCATTTT.

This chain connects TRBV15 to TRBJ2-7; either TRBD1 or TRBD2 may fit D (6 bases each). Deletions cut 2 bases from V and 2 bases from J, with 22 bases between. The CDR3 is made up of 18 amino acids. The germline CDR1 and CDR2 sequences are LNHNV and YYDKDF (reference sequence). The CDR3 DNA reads TGTGCCACCAGCAGATACGGAGGGGGTACTGGATCCCCCTACGAGCAGTACTTC. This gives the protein CATSRYGGGTGSPYEQYF.

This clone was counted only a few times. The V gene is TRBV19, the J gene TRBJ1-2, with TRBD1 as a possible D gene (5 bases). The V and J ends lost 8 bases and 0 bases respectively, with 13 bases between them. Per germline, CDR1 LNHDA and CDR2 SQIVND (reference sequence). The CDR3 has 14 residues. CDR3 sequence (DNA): TGTGCCAGTGAGGGACGGACGACTAACTATGGCTACACCTTC. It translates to CASEGRTTNYGYTF.

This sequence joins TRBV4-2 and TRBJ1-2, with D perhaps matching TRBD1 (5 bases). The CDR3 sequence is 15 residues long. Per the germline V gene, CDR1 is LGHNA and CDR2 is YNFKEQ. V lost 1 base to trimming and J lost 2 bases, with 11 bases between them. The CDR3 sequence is CASSQGSGINYGYTF. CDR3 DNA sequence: TGTGCCAGCAGCCAAGGGTCAGGGATCAACTATGGCTACACCTTC.

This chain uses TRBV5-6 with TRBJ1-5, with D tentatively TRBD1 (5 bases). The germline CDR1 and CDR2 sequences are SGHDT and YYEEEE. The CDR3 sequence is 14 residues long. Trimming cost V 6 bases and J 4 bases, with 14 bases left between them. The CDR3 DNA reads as TGTGCCAGCATCGGCCCCCAGGGTAATCAGCCCCAGCATTTT. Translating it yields CASIGPQGNQPQHF.

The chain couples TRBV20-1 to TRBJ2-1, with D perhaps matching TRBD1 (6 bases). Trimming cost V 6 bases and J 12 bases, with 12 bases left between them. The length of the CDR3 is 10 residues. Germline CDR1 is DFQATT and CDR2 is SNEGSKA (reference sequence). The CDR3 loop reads CSASGTRQFF. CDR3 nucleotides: TGCAGTGCCTCCGGGACAAGGCAGTTCTTC.

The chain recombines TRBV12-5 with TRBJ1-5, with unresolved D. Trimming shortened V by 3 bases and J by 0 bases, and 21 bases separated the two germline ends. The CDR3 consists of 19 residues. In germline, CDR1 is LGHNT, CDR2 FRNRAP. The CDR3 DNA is TGTGCTAGTGGTTTCTTAGTAGGGAACGATCCGAGTAGCAATCAGCCCCAGCATTTT. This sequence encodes CASGFLVGNDPSSNQPQHF.

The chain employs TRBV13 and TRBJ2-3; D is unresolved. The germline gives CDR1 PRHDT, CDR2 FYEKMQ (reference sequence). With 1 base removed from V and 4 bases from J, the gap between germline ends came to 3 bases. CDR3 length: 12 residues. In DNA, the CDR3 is TGTGCCAGCAGCTTAGAAGCAGATACGCAGTATTTT. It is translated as CASSLEADTQYF.

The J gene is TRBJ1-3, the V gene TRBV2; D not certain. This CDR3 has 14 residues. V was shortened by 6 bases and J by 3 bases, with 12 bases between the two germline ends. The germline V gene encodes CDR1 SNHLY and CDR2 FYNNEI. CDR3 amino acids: CASSRDGNGNTIYF. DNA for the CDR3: TGTGCCAGCAGCCGTGACGGGAATGGAAACACCATATATTTT.

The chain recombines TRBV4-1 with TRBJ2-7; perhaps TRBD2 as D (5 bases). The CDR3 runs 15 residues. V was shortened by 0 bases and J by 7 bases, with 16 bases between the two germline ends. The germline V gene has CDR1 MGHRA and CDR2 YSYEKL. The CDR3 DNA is TGCGCCAGCAGCCAAGATAGAGGGTACACTAAGGAGCAGTACTTC. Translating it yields CASSQDRGYTKEQYF.

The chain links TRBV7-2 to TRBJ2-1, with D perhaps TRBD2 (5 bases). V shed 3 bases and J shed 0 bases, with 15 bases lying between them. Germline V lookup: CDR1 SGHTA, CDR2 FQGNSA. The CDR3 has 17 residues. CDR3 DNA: TGTGCCAGCAGCTTGGAGGCGTCTCCCGCCTCCTACAATGAGCAGTTCTTC. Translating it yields CASSLEASPASYNEQFF.

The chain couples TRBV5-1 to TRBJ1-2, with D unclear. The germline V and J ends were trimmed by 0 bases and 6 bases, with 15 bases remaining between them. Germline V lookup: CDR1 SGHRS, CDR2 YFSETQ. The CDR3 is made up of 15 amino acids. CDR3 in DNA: TGCGCCAGCAGCTTGGGGGATCTCAGGACGGATGGCTACACCTTC. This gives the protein CASSLGDLRTDGYTF.

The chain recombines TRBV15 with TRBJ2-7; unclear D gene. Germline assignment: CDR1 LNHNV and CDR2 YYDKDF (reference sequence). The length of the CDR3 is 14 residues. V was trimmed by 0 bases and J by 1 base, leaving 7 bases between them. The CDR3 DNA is TGTGCCACCAGCAGAGATCAGGTTTCCTACGAGCAGTACTTC. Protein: CATSRDQVSYEQYF. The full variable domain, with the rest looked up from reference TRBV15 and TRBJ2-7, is DAMVIQNPRYQVTQFGKPVTLSCSQTLNHNVMYWYQQKSSQAPKLLFHYYDKDFNNEADTPDNFQSRRPNTSFCFLDIRSPGLGDTAMYLCATSRDQVSYEQYFGPGTRLTVT.

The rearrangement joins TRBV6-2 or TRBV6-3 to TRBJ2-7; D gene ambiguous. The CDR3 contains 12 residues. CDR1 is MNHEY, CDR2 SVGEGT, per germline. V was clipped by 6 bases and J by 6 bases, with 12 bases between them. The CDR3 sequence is CASSPLGSEQYF. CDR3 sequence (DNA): TGTGCCAGCAGCCCTCTGGGTTCCGAGCAGTACTTC.

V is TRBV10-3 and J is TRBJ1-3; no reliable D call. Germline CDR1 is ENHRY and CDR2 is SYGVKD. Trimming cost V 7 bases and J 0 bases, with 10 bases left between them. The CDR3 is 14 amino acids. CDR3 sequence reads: CAITPSASGNTIYF. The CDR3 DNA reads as TGTGCCATCACCCCCTCCGCCTCTGGAAACACCATATATTTT.

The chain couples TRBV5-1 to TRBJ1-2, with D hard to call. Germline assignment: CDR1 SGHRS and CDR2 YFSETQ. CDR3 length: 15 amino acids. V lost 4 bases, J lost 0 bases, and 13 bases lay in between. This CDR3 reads CASSPRSDANYGYTF. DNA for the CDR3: TGCGCCAGCAGCCCGAGGAGCGATGCTAACTATGGCTACACCTTC.

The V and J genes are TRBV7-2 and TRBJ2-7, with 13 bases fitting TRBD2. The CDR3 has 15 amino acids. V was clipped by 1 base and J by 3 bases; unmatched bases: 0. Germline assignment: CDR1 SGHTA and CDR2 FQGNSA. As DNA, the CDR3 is TGTGCCAGCAGCTTAGGACTAGCGGGAGGCTACGAGCAGTACTTC. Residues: CASSLGLAGGYEQYF.

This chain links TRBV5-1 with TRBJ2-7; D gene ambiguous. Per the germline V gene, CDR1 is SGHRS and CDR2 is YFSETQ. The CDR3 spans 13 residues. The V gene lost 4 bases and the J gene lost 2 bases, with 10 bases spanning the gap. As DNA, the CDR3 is TGCGCCAGCAGCCCCGGGCCAACCTACGAGCAGTACGTC. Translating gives CASSPGPTYEQYV.

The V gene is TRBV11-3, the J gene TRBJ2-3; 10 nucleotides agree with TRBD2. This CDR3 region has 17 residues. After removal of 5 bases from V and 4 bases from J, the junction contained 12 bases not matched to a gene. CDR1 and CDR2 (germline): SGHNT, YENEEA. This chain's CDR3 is CASSPPPLAGDADTQYF. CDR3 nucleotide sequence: TGTGCCAGCAGCCCGCCCCCCCTAGCGGGGGACGCAGATACGCAGTATTTT.

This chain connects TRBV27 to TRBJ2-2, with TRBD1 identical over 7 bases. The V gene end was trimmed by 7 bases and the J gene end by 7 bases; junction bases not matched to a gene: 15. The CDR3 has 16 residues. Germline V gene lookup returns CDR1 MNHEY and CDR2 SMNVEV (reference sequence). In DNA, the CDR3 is TGTGCCAGCATCCCGAAGCCAGGGGGACGTTTCGGGGAGCTGTTTTTT. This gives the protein CASIPKPGGRFGELFF.

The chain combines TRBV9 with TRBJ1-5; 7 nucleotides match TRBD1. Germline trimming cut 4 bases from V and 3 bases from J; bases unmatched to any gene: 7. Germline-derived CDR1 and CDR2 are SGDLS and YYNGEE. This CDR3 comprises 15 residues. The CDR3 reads CASSPSGQDNQPQHF. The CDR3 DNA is TGTGCCAGCAGCCCGTCAGGACAGGACAATCAGCCCCAGCATTTT.

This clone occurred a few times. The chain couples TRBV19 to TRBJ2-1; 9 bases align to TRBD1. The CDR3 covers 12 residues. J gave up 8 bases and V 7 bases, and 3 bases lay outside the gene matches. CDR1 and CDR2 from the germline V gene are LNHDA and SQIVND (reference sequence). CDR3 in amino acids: CASKGQGHEQFF. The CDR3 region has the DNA TGTGCCAGTAAGGGACAGGGCCATGAGCAGTTCTTC. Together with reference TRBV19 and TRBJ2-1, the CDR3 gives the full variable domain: DGGITQSPKYLFRKEGQNVTLSCEQNLNHDAMYWYRQDPGQGLRLIYYSQIVNDFQKGDIAEGYSVSREKKESFPLTVTSAQKNPTAFYLCASKGQGHEQFFGPGTRLTVL.

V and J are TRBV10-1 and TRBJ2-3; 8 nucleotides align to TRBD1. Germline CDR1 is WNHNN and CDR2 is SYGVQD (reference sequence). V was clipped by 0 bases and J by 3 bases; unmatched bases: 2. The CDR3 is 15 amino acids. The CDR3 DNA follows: TGCGCCAGCAGTGAGTCGCGGACAGGGACAGATACGCAGTATTTT. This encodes CASSESRTGTDTQYF.

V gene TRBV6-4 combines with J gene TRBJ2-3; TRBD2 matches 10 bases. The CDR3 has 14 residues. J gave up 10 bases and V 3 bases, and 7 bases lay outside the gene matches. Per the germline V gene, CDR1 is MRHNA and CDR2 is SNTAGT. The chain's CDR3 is CASSESGRADSQYF. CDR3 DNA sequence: TGTGCCAGCAGTGAGAGCGGGAGGGCCGATTCGCAGTATTTT.